What follows are 16 T cell receptor beta chains derived from one specimen sequenced in a study of tumor and adjacent non-tumor tissue in lung cancer. TCRbeta libraries were built with three rounds of nested PCR, modified from ARM-PCR. TCRdb recomputed calls from the multiplex PCR reads with MiXCR, one row per CDR3 protein. The sample holds about 50,000 distinct CDR3 sequences, about 70% seen once. RNA was extracted from bulk tissue without any cell sorting. This non-tumor lung sample came from over 3 cm beyond the tumor edge. What was sequenced was distant non-tumor lung tissue. The receptor source for this set is a woman aged 55-70 years with non-small cell lung cancer.

A remark on this clonotype: This may come from a read error, since a much larger clone is one base off. The V gene is TRBV28, the J gene TRBJ2-3; 8 bases are a match to TRBD2. Germline values: CDR1 MDHEN, CDR2 SYDVKM. V lost 4 bases and J lost 3; bases outside the gene matches: 12. CDR3 length equals 17 residues. CDR3 sequence: CASSSRLAREWTDTQYF. CDR3 coding DNA: TGTGCCAGCAGTTCGCGACTAGCGAGAGAATGGACAGATACGCAGTATTTT.

Points on this clonotype: Since no conserved phenylalanine or tryptophan closes the CDR3, a read error is the likely cause. J is TRBJ2-7 and V is TRBV12-3 or TRBV12-4, with D tentatively TRBD2 (7 bases). This CDR3 region has 15 residues. The CDR3 loop is CTSSFYGGQSYEQYL. The CDR3 DNA reads as TGTACCAGCAGTTTTTACGGGGGGCAATCCTACGAGCAGTACCTC.

CDR3 nucleotides: TGTGCCAGCACCCCGCGACCGACAGGAACTAGCTATGGCTACACCTTC. It specifies CASTPRPTGTSYGYTF. The J gene is TRBJ1-2, the V gene TRBV6-5, with D possibly matching TRBD1 (6 bases). V gave up 7 bases and J gave up 4 bases, with 22 bases separating them. Germline CDR1 MNHEY, CDR2 SVGAGI. The CDR3 has 16 amino acids.

In regard to this clonotype: The germline gene is not matched at one end of the junction; a read error may be the cause. This sequence joins TRBV10-2 and TRBJ2-2; D unclear. Germline V CDR1 and CDR2: WSHSY, SAAADI. This CDR3 is 14 amino acids long. The CDR3, as DNA: TGCGCCAGCAGGGCAGAGGCGAACACCGAGGAGCTGTTTTTT. This encodes CASRAEANTEELFF.

Concerning this clonotype: One end of the junction varies from germline; a read error may be responsible. V usage is TRBV29-1 and J usage is TRBJ2-3; D gene ambiguous. The CDR3 covers 13 residues. Germline CDR1 is SQVTM and CDR2 is ANQGSEA. The CDR3 reads CSVDGGMRDTQFF. In DNA, the CDR3 is TGCAGCGTTGATGGTGGGATGAGAGATACGCAGTTTTTT.

The chain links TRBV24-1 to TRBJ2-5; 12 positions agree with TRBD1. V gave up 6 bases and J gave up 5 bases; unmatched junction bases: 6. The germline CDR1 and CDR2 sequences are KGHDR and SFDVKD. The CDR3 is 15 residues long. CDR3: CATSNGTGGVETQYF. The DNA of the CDR3 is TGTGCCACCAGTAATGGGACAGGGGGCGTGGAGACCCAGTACTTC.

On this clonotype: Relative to the germline gene, one junction end is altered; a read error may explain this. V gene TRBV4-3 combines with J gene TRBJ2-6, with D possibly matching TRBD2 (6 bases). This CDR3 has 14 residues. The germline gives CDR1 LGHNA, CDR2 YSLEER. The CDR3 nucleotides are TGCGCCAGCGGCCAAGAACGCGGGGCCAAGGTCCTGAGTTTC. As protein: CASGQERGAKVLSF.

This clonotype showed up just once. The J gene is TRBJ1-6, the V gene TRBV6-6; D might be TRBD1 (5 bases). V was pared by 5 bases and J by 9 bases, with 17 bases between. The germline V gene encodes CDR1 MNHNY and CDR2 SVGAGI (reference sequence). The CDR3 is made up of 15 amino acids. The CDR3 here is CASSPAGQGSSPLHF. In DNA, the CDR3 is TGTGCCAGCAGTCCGGCGGGGCAAGGGTCTTCACCCCTCCACTTT.

The chain uses TRBV6-6 and TRBJ1-6; D remains ambiguous. The V end was cut by 4 bases, the J end by 0 bases, with 13 bases between. CDR3 length equals 17 residues. Per the germline V gene, CDR1 is MNHNY and CDR2 is SVGAGI (reference sequence). CDR3 region: CASSFGEDSSYNSPLHF. DNA of the CDR3: TGTGCCAGCAGTTTTGGTGAGGATAGCTCCTATAATTCACCCCTCCACTTT.

The CDR3 coding sequence is TGCGCCAGCAGAATGAACACAGATACGCAGTATTTT. It specifies CASRMNTDTQYF. The chain combines TRBV5-1 with TRBJ2-3; D is uncertain. CDR3 length equals 12 residues. Germline CDR1 SGHRS, CDR2 YFSETQ. V gave up 5 bases and J gave up 2 bases, with 6 bases separating them.

Notes on this clonotype: The junction departs from germline at one end; a sequencing error may be responsible. This sequence joins TRBV5-5 and TRBJ2-5; 8 bases fit TRBD1. Looked up from germline, CDR1 is SGHKS and CDR2 is YYEKEE (reference sequence). The CDR3 runs 15 residues. DNA of the CDR3: TGTGCCAACAGCTTGGACAGGGATTATAGGGAGACCCAGTACTTC. It is translated as CANSLDRDYRETQYF.

The chain links TRBV7-9 to TRBJ1-4; possibly TRBD1 for D (5 bases). V dropped 8 bases and J dropped 7 bases, with 17 bases sitting between them. The germline gives CDR1 SEHNR, CDR2 FQNEAQ (reference sequence). This CDR3 is built from 14 residues. The CDR3 spells CASGYGGIIEKLFF. CDR3 nucleotides: TGTGCCAGCGGCTACGGGGGGATTATTGAAAAACTGTTTTTT.

J is TRBJ2-3 and V is TRBV20-1; D is undetermined. The CDR3 spans 14 residues. V lost 6 bases and J 6 bases, leaving 19 bases between the germline ends. CDR1 DFQATT and CDR2 SNEGSKA come from the germline V gene (reference sequence). CDR3: CSAAAREVVDTQYF. In DNA form, the CDR3 reads TGCAGTGCCGCTGCTCGTGAGGTGGTGGATACGCAGTATTTT.

Turning to this clonotype: The CDR3 ends on some other residue instead of the conserved phenylalanine or tryptophan, so this is likely a read error. The rearrangement uses TRBV28 and TRBJ2-3; either TRBD1 or TRBD2 may fit D (5 bases each). Germline V lookup: CDR1 MDHEN, CDR2 SYDVKM. The CDR3 is made up of 12 amino acids. V was clipped by 6 bases and J by 6 bases, with 10 bases between them. Written as DNA, the CDR3 is TGTGCCAGCAGCGACTGGGGGGATACGCAGTATCTT. Translation gives CASSDWGDTQYL.

Of note for this clonotype: The junction departs from germline at one end; a sequencing error may be responsible. This chain links TRBV11-1 with TRBJ1-2; a possible D gene is TRBD1 (6 bases). The length of the CDR3 is 13 residues. Germline CDR1 and CDR2: SGHAT and FQDESV (reference sequence). As DNA, the CDR3 is TGTGCAAGCAGCTCCGACAGGTTCTTTGGCTACACCTTC. As protein: CASSSDRFFGYTF.

The rearrangement uses TRBV29-1 and TRBJ2-2; D uncertain. Per the germline V gene, CDR1 is SQVTM and CDR2 is ANQGSEA. The CDR3 is made up of 13 amino acids. CDR3 DNA sequence: TGCAGTGTTCTGGATGGGCCTGGCGGGGAGCTGTTTTTT. Its protein product is CSVLDGPGGELFF.